The 26 T cell receptor beta chains reported below all come from one sample, sequenced in a study of early T cells in non-severe SARS-CoV-2 infection. TCRdb ran MiXCR on the 5' RACE reads and lists one entry per CDR3 protein. The repertoire consists of under 30,000 distinct CDR3 sequences, with 4.5% occurring once and the leading ten covering 6% to 6.5%. Sample: whole blood. These receptor sequences come from an adult who was a healthcare worker with PCR-confirmed SARS-CoV-2 infection or an uninfected control (not recorded which).

The chain carries TRBV7-2 and TRBJ1-1; the match to TRBD1 covers 10 bases. The ends lost 5 bases at V and 0 bases at J; junction bases unmatched: 15. This CDR3 is built from 19 residues. Germline V gene lookup returns CDR1 SGHTA and CDR2 FQGNSA. In DNA form, the CDR3 reads TGTGCCAGCAGCCAAATGGGACAGGGGAGGATCGGCCTGAACACTGAAGCTTTCTTT. It codes for CASSQMGQGRIGLNTEAFF.

This clonotype has a count of ten or more. The chain is built from TRBV15 and TRBJ1-2; D remains ambiguous. V was trimmed by 6 bases and J by 4 bases, leaving 15 bases between them. Germline assignment: CDR1 LNHNV and CDR2 YYDKDF (reference sequence). The CDR3 totals 14 residues. Written as DNA, the CDR3 is TGTGCCACCAGAGATGGCGCTGATCCCTATGGCTACACCTTC. Protein: CATRDGADPYGYTF.

At least ten counts were recorded for this clonotype. CDR3 loop: CSAPMGLAVNNEQFF. CDR3 DNA sequence: TGCAGTGCTCCCATGGGACTAGCGGTTAACAATGAGCAGTTCTTC. The chain has TRBV20-1 and TRBJ2-1; 11 bases fit TRBD2. Germline V lookup: CDR1 DFQATT, CDR2 SNEGSKA (reference sequence). The ends lost 5 bases at V and 5 bases at J; junction bases unmatched: 8. CDR3 length: 15 residues.

This clonotype occurred many times. V is TRBV7-2 and J is TRBJ2-3; 9 positions agree with TRBD2. J gave up 2 bases and V 5 bases, and 8 bases lay outside the gene matches. The CDR3 is 16 residues long. Germline CDR1 SGHTA, CDR2 FQGNSA. CDR3 DNA sequence: TGTGCCAGCAGCCTATCAGCGGGAGGATACACAGATACGCAGTATTTT. Its translation: CASSLSAGGYTDTQYF.

This clonotype was counted ten times or more. The rearrangement links TRBV12-5 to TRBJ1-2, with D possibly being TRBD1 (6 bases). V lost 5 bases and J 4 bases, leaving 14 bases between the germline ends. Germline V lookup: CDR1 LGHNT, CDR2 FRNRAP. This CDR3 comprises 14 residues. CDR3 amino acids: CASGIGQLTYGYTF. The CDR3 DNA reads TGTGCTAGTGGTATCGGACAGCTAACCTATGGCTACACCTTC.

This clonotype was detected many times. The chain combines TRBV6-2 or TRBV6-3 with TRBJ2-7, with 8 bases identical to TRBD1. With V trimmed by 6 bases and J by 2 bases, 12 bases remained unmatched. The germline gives CDR1 MNHEY, CDR2 SVGEGT. The CDR3 extends over 16 amino acids. CDR3 amino acids: CASRDDRDRFTYEQYF. In nucleotides, the CDR3 is TGTGCCAGCAGAGACGACCGGGACAGGTTCACCTACGAGCAGTACTTC.

This clonotype was counted at least ten times. V usage is TRBV7-8 and J usage is TRBJ2-1; D call uncertain. With 5 bases removed from V and 7 bases from J, the gap between germline ends came to 24 bases. Germline V gene data show CDR1 as SGHVS and CDR2 as FQNEAQ. CDR3 length equals 17 residues. The CDR3 sequence is CASSPPKGGAFVNEQFF. The CDR3 DNA reads as TGTGCCAGCAGCCCCCCGAAGGGCGGCGCGTTTGTGAATGAGCAGTTCTTC.

This clonotype was seen repeatedly, ten times or more. The rearrangement links TRBV12-3 or TRBV12-4 to TRBJ2-2, with D perhaps matching TRBD2 (6 bases). V lost 1 base and J lost 5, with 8 bases in between. The CDR3 is 14 amino acids. CDR3 coding DNA: TGTGCCAGCAGTTTAGTGGGGAGGACCGGGGAGCTGTTTTTT. It codes for CASSLVGRTGELFF.

This clonotype was detected a few times. The rearrangement joins TRBV5-8 to TRBJ2-1; D is possibly TRBD2 (6 bases). Germline CDR1 reads SGHTS; CDR2 reads YDEGEE. V lost 0 bases and J 2 bases, leaving 15 bases between the germline ends. The CDR3 is 17 amino acids. The CDR3 bases are TGTGCCAGCAGCTTGGGACTCCTAGCGTTGGCCTACAATGAGCAGTTCTTC. It translates to CASSLGLLALAYNEQFF. The complete variable domain, with remaining parts taken from reference TRBV5-8 and TRBJ2-1, reads EAGVTQSPTHLIKTRGQQATLRCSPISGHTSVYWYQQALGLGLQFLLWYDEGEERNRGNFPPRFSGRQFPNYSSELNVNALELEDSALYLCASSLGLLALAYNEQFFGPGTRLTVL.

This clonotype came up a few times. CDR3 DNA sequence: TGCAGTGCTAGAGCGACGACAGGGATCAATTCACCCCTCCACTTT. It yields the protein CSARATTGINSPLHF. The rearrangement joins TRBV20-1 to TRBJ1-6, with TRBD1 identical over 7 bases. The CDR3 extends over 15 amino acids. In germline, CDR1 is DFQATT, CDR2 SNEGSKA (reference sequence). Germline trimming cut 1 base from V and 7 bases from J; bases unmatched to any gene: 7.

The chain carries TRBV5-6 and TRBJ1-6, with D tentatively TRBD1 (6 bases). CDR3 size: 14 residues. The germline V and J ends were trimmed by 4 bases and 4 bases, with 9 bases remaining between them. Germline CDR1 reads SGHDT; CDR2 reads YYEEEE. The CDR3 here is CASSPGDYNSPLHF. The CDR3 DNA reads TGTGCCAGCAGCCCAGGGGATTATAATTCACCCCTCCACTTT.

The sample holds many counts of this clonotype. The chain carries TRBV5-1 and TRBJ2-5; 8 bases fit TRBD2. The CDR3 is made up of 15 amino acids. CDR1 and CDR2 (germline): SGHRS, YFSETQ. Trimming removed 4 bases from V and 2 bases from J; junction bases left unmatched: 7. For the CDR3, the DNA is TGCGCCAGCAGCAGCGGGACTAGACCGCAAGAGACCCAGTACTTC. It encodes CASSSGTRPQETQYF. Drawing the rest from reference TRBV5-1 and TRBJ2-5, the complete variable domain is KAGVTQTPRYLIKTRGQQVTLSCSPISGHRSVSWYQQTPGQGLQFLFEYFSETQRNKGNFPGRFSGRQFSNSRSEMNVSTLELGDSALYLCASSSGTRPQETQYFGPGTRLLVL.

This clonotype was observed many times. The chain recombines TRBV6-2 or TRBV6-3 with TRBJ2-1; D ambiguous. CDR3 length equals 15 residues. CDR1 MNHEY and CDR2 SVGEGT come from the germline V gene. V shed 2 bases and J shed 9 bases, with 17 bases lying between them. CDR3 nucleotides: TGTGCCAGCAGTTACCGTAATAATCGGTTGCCTGAGCAGTTCTTC. Translated: CASSYRNNRLPEQFF.

The J gene is TRBJ2-5, the V gene TRBV4-1; D remains ambiguous. Germline CDR1 MGHRA, CDR2 YSYEKL. V lost 4 bases and J 4 bases, leaving 13 bases between the germline ends. This CDR3 comprises 14 residues. Written as DNA, the CDR3 is TGCGCCAGCAGCCGGGCTCGGTACGGAGAGACCCAGTACTTC. Translating gives CASSRARYGETQYF.

The rearrangement joins TRBV29-1 to TRBJ2-7; D might be TRBD2 (6 bases). In germline, CDR1 is SQVTM, CDR2 ANQGSEA. V dropped 7 bases and J dropped 3 bases, with 19 bases sitting between them. This CDR3 is 14 amino acids long. Here the CDR3 DNA reads TGCAGCGCAACACACCGGGACTCGGTCTACGAGCAGTACTTC. Translating gives CSATHRDSVYEQYF.

Ten or more counts support this clonotype. The gene calls are TRBV7-9 and TRBJ1-1; D uncertain. There are 14 residues in the CDR3. From germline, CDR1 is SEHNR and CDR2 FQNEAQ (reference sequence). V shed 3 bases and J shed 0 bases, with 8 bases lying between them. The CDR3 region has the DNA TGTGCCAGCAGCTTCGAGGGTATGAACACTGAAGCTTTCTTT. The encoded protein is CASSFEGMNTEAFF. The full variable domain, its missing parts supplied by reference TRBV7-9 and TRBJ1-1, is DTGVSQNPRHKITKRGQNVTFRCDPISEHNRLYWYRQTLGQGPEFLTYFQNEAQLEKSRLLSDRFSAERPKGSFSTLEIQRTEQGDSAMYLCASSFEGMNTEAFFGQGTRLTVV.

The chain has TRBV18 and TRBJ2-7, with D possibly TRBD2 on 6 matching bases. The CDR3 consists of 14 residues. Trimming shortened V by 3 bases and J by 2 bases, and 11 bases separated the two germline ends. Per the germline V gene, CDR1 is KGHSH and CDR2 is LQKENI. The CDR3 DNA is TGTGCCAGCTCACCTAGGACTAATACCTACGAGCAGTACTTC. This gives the protein CASSPRTNTYEQYF.

This clonotype appeared many times. The rearrangement joins TRBV30 to TRBJ1-2; D is perhaps TRBD1 (6 bases). The length of the CDR3 is 16 residues. V lost 2 bases and J 3 bases, leaving 19 bases between the germline ends. Germline V gene data show CDR1 as GTSNPN and CDR2 as SVGIG (reference sequence). The CDR3 sequence: CAWSTQLGGADYGYTF. The DNA for the CDR3 is TGTGCCTGGAGTACCCAACTCGGGGGCGCCGACTATGGCTACACCTTC.

Judged by abundance, this clonotype is medium-sized (0.01 to 0.1%). The V gene is TRBV5-1, the J gene TRBJ2-1; D is unresolved. The CDR3 length is 14 residues. Germline V gene lookup returns CDR1 SGHRS and CDR2 YFSETQ. Trimming pared 4 bases from V and 6 bases from J, leaving 14 bases between. CDR3 nucleotides: TGCGCCAGCAGCCATGGGTCGAGGAGCAATGAGCAGTTCTTC. Protein product: CASSHGSRSNEQFF.

Ten or more counts support this clonotype. This rearrangement joins TRBV7-2 to TRBJ2-7, with a possible D match to TRBD2 (6 bases). The germline V gene encodes CDR1 SGHTA and CDR2 FQGNSA. Trimming cost V 3 bases and J 2 bases, with 11 bases left between them. This CDR3 region has 14 residues. In nucleotides, the CDR3 is TGTGCCAGCAGCTTGGCTAGCGCCGCCTACGAGCAGTACTTC. Protein: CASSLASAAYEQYF.

This clonotype was found a few times. V and J are TRBV2 and TRBJ2-1; D is unresolved. The CDR3 is made up of 13 amino acids. Deletions cut 7 bases from V and 4 bases from J, with 11 bases between. The germline gives CDR1 SNHLY, CDR2 FYNNEI. The DNA for the CDR3 is TGTGCCAGCACACCCAATACTTACAATGAGCAGTTCTTC. It codes for CASTPNTYNEQFF.

The chain has TRBV27 and TRBJ2-3; tentatively, D is TRBD2 (7 bases). This CDR3 has 15 residues. Trimming removed 5 bases from V and 0 bases from J, with 12 bases in between. Per germline, CDR1 MNHEY and CDR2 SMNVEV (reference sequence). This CDR3 is CASSPGGLSTDTQYF. The CDR3 bases are TGTGCCAGCAGTCCCGGGGGGCTTAGCACAGATACGCAGTATTTT.

This clonotype was recorded at least ten times. The chain employs TRBV5-6 and TRBJ1-6, with 9 bases identical to TRBD1. The CDR3 is 14 amino acids. Trimming cost V 3 bases and J 8 bases; bases outside gene matches: 3. Germline assignment: CDR1 SGHDT and CDR2 YYEEEE. CDR3 nucleotides: TGTGCCAGCAGCTGGGACAGGGCTGATTCACCCCTCCACTTT. As protein: CASSWDRADSPLHF. Combining the CDR3 with reference TRBV5-6 and TRBJ1-6 gives the whole variable domain DAGVTQSPTHLIKTRGQQVTLRCSPKSGHDTVSWYQQALGQGPQFIFQYYEEEERQRGNFPDRFSGHQFPNYSSELNVNALLLGDSALYLCASSWDRADSPLHFGNGTRLTVT.

The chain joins TRBV3-1 to TRBJ2-3, with 10 bases lining up with TRBD2. V dropped 1 base and J dropped 0; count of bases not matched to a gene: 7. The CDR3 runs to 18 residues. The germline V gene has CDR1 LGHDT and CDR2 YNNKEL (reference sequence). The CDR3 nucleotides read TGTGCCAGCAGCCAAGGTATAGCGGGGGGATATAGCACAGATACGCAGTATTTT. Protein sequence: CASSQGIAGGYSTDTQYF.

This clonotype has at least ten counts. The chain carries TRBV18 and TRBJ2-3; D perhaps matches TRBD1 (5 bases). The CDR3 sequence is 15 residues long. With 1 base removed from V and 3 bases from J, the gap between germline ends came to 11 bases. Per germline, CDR1 KGHSH and CDR2 LQKENI. Here the CDR3 reads CASSPLGSGTDTQYF. As DNA, the CDR3 is TGTGCCAGCTCACCACTAGGCTCAGGGACAGATACGCAGTATTTT.

This clonotype was picked up a small number of times. The rearrangement uses TRBV11-2 and TRBJ2-2, with 9 bases matching TRBD2. Germline CDR1 is SGHAT and CDR2 is FQNNGV. The CDR3 has 16 amino acids. V lost 3 bases, J lost 6 bases, and 8 bases stayed unmatched. The CDR3 bases are TGTGCCAGCAGCTTTTGGGGGACTAGCCCACCCGGGGAGCTGTTTTTT. Translated: CASSFWGTSPPGELFF.